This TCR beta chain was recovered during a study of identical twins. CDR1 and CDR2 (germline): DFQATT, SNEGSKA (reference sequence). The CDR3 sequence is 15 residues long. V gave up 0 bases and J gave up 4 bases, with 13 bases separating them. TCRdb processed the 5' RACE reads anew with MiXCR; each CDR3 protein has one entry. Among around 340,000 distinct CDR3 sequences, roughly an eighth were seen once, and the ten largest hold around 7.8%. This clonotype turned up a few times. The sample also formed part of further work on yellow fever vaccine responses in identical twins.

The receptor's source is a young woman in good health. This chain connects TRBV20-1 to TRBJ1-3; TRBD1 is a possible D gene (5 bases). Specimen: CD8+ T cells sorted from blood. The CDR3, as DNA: TGCAGTGCTAGAGATGGGACGGGGTACGGAAACACCATATATTTT. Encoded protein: CSARDGTGYGNTIYF.